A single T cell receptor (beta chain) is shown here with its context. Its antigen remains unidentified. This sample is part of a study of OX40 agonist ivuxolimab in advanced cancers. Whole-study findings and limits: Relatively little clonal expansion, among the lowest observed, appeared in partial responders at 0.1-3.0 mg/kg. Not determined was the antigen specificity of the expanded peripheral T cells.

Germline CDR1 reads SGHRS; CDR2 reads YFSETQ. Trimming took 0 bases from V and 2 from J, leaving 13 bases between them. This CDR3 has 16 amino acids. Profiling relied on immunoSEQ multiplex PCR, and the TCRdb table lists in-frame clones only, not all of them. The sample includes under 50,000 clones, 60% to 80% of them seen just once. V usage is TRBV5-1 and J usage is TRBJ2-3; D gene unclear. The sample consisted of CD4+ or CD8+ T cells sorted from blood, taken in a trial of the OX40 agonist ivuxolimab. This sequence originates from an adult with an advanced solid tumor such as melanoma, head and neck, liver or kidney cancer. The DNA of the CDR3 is TGCGCCAGCAGCTTGGTTTCCCACGTCGACACAGATACGCAGTATTTT. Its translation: CASSLVSHVDTDTQYF. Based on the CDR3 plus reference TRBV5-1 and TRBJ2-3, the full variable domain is KAGVTQTPRYLIKTRGQQVTLSCSPISGHRSVSWYQQTPGQGLQFLFEYFSETQRNKGNFPGRFSGRQFSNSRSEMNVSTLELGDSALYLCASSLVSHVDTDTQYFGPGTRLTVL.